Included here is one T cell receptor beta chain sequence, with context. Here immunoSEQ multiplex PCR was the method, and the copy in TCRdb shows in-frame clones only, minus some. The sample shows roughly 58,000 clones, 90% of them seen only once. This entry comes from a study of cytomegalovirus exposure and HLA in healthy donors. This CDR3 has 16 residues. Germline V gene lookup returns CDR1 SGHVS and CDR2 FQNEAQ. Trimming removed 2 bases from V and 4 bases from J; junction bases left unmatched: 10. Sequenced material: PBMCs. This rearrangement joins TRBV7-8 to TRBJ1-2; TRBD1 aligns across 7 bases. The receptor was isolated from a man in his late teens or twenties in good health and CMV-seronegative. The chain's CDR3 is CASSLYRGNLGYGYTF. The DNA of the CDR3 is TGTGCCAGCAGCTTATACAGGGGAAATTTGGGCTATGGCTACACCTTC.